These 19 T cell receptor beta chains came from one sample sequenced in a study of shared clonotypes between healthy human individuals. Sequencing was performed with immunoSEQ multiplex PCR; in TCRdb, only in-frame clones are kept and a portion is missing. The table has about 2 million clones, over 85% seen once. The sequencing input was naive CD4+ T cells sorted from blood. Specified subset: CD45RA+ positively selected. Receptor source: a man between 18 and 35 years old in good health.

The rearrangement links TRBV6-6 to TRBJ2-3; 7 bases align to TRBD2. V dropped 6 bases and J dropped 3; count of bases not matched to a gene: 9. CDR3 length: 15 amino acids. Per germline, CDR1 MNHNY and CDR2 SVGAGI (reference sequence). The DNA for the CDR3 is TGTGCCAGCAGCATCTCTAGCGGCAGAACAGATACGCAGTATTTT. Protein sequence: CASSISSGRTDTQYF.

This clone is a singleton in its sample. The CDR3 coding sequence is TGTGCCAGCAGCGTAGAAGGGGGAGAGGATACGCAGTATTTT. Amino acid sequence: CASSVEGGEDTQYF. The V and J genes are TRBV9 and TRBJ2-3; D is possibly TRBD1 (6 bases). Trimming shortened V by 0 bases and J by 6 bases, and 11 bases separated the two germline ends. The CDR3 is made up of 14 amino acids. The germline gives CDR1 SGDLS, CDR2 YYNGEE.

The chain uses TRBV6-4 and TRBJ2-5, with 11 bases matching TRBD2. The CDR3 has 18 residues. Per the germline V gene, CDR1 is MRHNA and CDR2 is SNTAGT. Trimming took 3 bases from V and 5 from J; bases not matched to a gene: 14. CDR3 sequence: CASSEYNHRLAGYETQYF. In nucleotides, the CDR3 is TGTGCCAGCAGTGAATATAATCACAGACTAGCGGGGTATGAGACCCAGTACTTC.

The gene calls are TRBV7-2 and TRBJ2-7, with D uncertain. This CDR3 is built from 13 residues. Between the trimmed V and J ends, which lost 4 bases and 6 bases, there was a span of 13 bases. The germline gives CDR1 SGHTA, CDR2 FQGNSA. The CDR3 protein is CASSYPGRSEQYF. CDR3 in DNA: TGTGCCAGCAGCTACCCAGGAAGATCCGAGCAGTACTTC.

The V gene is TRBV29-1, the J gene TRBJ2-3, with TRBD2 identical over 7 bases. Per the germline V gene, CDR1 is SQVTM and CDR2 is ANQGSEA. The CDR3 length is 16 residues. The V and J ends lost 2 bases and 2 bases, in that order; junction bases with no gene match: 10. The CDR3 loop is CSVESWGGKHTDTQYF. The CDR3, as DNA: TGCAGCGTTGAATCTTGGGGGGGGAAGCACACAGATACGCAGTATTTT.

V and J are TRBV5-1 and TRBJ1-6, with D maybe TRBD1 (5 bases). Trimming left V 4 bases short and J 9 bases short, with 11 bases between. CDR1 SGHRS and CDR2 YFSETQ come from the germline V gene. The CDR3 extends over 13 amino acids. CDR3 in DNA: TGCGCCAGCAGCAACCCGGGGGTTTCACCCCTCCACTTT. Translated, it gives CASSNPGVSPLHF.

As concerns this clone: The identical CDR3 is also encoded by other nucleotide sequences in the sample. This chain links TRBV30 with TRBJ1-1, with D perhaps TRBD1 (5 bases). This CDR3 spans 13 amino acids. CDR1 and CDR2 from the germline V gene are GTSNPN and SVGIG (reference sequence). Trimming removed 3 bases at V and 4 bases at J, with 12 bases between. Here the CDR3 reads CAWSLQGPTEAFF. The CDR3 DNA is TGTGCCTGGAGCCTCCAGGGTCCCACTGAAGCTTTCTTT.

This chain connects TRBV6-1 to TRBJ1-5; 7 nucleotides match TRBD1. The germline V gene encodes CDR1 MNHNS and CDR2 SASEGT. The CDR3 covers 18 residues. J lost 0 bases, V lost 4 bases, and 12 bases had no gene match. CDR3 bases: TGTGCCAGCAGTGGCCGGGACAGCTGGTCTTATAGCAATCAGCCCCAGCATTTT. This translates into CASSGRDSWSYSNQPQHF.

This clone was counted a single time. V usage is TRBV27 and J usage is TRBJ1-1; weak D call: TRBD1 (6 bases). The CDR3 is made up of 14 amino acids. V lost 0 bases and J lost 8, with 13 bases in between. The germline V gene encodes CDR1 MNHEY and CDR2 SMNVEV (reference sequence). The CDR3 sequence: CASSLSQGSREAFF. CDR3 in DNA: TGTGCCAGCAGTTTATCTCAGGGGTCGCGGGAAGCTTTCTTT.

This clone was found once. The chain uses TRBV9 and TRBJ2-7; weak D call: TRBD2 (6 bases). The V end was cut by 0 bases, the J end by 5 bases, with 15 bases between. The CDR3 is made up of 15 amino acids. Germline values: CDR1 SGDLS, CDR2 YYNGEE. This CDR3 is CASSVGGEFSHEQYF. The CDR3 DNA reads TGTGCCAGCAGCGTAGGCGGGGAGTTCAGCCACGAGCAGTACTTC. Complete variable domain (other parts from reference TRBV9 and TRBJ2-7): DSGVTQTPKHLITATGQRVTLRCSPRSGDLSVYWYQQSLDQGLQFLIQYYNGEERAKGNILERFSAQQFPDLHSELNLSSLELGDSALYFCASSVGGEFSHEQYFGPGTRLTVT.

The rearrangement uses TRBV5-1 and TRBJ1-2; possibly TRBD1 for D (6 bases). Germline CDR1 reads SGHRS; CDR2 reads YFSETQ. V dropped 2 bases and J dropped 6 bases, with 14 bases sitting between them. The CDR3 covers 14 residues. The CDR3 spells CASSFGQPGDGYTF. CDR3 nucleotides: TGCGCCAGCAGCTTCGGACAGCCGGGTGATGGCTACACCTTC. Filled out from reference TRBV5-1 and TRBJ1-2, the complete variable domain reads KAGVTQTPRYLIKTRGQQVTLSCSPISGHRSVSWYQQTPGQGLQFLFEYFSETQRNKGNFPGRFSGRQFSNSRSEMNVSTLELGDSALYLCASSFGQPGDGYTFGSGTRLTVV.

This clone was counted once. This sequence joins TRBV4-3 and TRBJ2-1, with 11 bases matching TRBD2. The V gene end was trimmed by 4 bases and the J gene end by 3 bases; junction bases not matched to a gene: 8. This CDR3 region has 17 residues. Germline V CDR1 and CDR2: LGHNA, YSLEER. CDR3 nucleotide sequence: TGCGCCAGCAGCCCCTCGGGACTAGCGGCTTACTACAATGAGCAGTTCTTC. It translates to CASSPSGLAAYYNEQFF.

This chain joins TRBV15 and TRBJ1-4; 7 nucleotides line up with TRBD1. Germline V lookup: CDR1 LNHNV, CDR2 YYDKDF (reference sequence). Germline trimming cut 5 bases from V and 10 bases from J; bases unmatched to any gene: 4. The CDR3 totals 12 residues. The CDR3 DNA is TGTGCCACCAGCCAACGGGACAGAAAACTGTTTTTT. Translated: CATSQRDRKLFF.

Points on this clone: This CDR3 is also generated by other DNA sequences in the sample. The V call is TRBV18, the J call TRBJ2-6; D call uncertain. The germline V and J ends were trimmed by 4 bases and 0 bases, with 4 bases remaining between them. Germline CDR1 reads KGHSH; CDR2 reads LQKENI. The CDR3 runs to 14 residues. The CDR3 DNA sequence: TGTGCCAGCTCACTTAACTCTGGGGCCAACGTCCTGACTTTC. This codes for CASSLNSGANVLTF.

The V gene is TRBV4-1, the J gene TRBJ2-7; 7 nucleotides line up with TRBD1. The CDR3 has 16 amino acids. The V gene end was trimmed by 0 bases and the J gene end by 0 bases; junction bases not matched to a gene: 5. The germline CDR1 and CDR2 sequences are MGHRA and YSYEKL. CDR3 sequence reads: CASSQERDSFSYEQYF. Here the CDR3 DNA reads TGCGCCAGCAGCCAAGAAAGGGACAGCTTCTCCTACGAGCAGTACTTC.

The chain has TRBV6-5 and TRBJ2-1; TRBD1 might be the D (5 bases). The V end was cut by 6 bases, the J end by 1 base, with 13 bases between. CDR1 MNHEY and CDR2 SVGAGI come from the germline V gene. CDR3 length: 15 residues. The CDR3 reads CASRVPGSSYNEQFF. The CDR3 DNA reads TGTGCCAGCAGGGTCCCAGGGTCTTCCTACAATGAGCAGTTCTTC.

Here the CDR3 reads CAISLLDEQYF. As DNA, the CDR3 is TGTGCCATCAGCCTCCTCGACGAGCAGTACTTC. The genes are TRBV10-3 and TRBJ2-7, with unresolved D. The germline CDR1 and CDR2 sequences are ENHRY and SYGVKD. The V gene lost 6 bases and the J gene lost 5 bases, with 8 bases spanning the gap. CDR3 size: 11 residues.

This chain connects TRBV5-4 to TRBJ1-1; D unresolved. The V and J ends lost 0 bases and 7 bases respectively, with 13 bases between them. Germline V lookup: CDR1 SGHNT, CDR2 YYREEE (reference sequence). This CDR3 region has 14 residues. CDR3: CASSLASGVREAFF. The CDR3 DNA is TGTGCCAGCAGCTTGGCCTCAGGAGTACGTGAAGCTTTCTTT.

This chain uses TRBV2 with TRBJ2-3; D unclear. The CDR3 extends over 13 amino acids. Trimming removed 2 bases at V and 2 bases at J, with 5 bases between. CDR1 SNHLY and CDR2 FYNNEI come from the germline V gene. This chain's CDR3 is CASSEFLTDTQYF. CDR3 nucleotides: TGTGCCAGCAGTGAATTCCTCACAGATACGCAGTATTTT.